The present entry profiles one T cell receptor (beta chain) with its context. The target antigen is unknown. This record comes from a study of cytomegalovirus exposure and HLA in healthy donors. Overall study context: A prior study identified just under 120 million unique TCR beta sequences from 190 million or so T cells. Study-wide findings and caveats: CMV serostatus was the only recorded immune exposure for donors.

Donors sampled were nominally healthy, though unrecorded immune exposures were likely. The CDR3 spans 12 residues. From germline, CDR1 is SGHDT and CDR2 YYEEEE. The V segment lost 4 bases and the J segment 7 bases; nucleotides outside the gene matches: 4. With 60 Vbeta and 13 Jbeta primers, the PCR was carried out. As originally analysed: A later analysis tallied 80 million or so unique TCR beta chains, approximately 10 million of them shared. The data were produced by immunoSEQ multiplex PCR, yet TCRdb's version contains in-frame clones alone and is incomplete. V and J calls and clone size are given by that table; D and trimming were obtained from the DNA. The data contain around 150,000 clones, roughly three quarters of them singletons.

The TCR was taken from a man aged 18 to 30 in good health and CMV-seropositive. The chain carries TRBV5-6 and TRBJ1-1; 7 bases align to TRBD1. Sequencing input: PBMCs. CDR3 coding DNA: TGTGCCAGCAGCCTAGGACAGGTTGAAGCTTTCTTT. Its translation is CASSLGQVEAFF.